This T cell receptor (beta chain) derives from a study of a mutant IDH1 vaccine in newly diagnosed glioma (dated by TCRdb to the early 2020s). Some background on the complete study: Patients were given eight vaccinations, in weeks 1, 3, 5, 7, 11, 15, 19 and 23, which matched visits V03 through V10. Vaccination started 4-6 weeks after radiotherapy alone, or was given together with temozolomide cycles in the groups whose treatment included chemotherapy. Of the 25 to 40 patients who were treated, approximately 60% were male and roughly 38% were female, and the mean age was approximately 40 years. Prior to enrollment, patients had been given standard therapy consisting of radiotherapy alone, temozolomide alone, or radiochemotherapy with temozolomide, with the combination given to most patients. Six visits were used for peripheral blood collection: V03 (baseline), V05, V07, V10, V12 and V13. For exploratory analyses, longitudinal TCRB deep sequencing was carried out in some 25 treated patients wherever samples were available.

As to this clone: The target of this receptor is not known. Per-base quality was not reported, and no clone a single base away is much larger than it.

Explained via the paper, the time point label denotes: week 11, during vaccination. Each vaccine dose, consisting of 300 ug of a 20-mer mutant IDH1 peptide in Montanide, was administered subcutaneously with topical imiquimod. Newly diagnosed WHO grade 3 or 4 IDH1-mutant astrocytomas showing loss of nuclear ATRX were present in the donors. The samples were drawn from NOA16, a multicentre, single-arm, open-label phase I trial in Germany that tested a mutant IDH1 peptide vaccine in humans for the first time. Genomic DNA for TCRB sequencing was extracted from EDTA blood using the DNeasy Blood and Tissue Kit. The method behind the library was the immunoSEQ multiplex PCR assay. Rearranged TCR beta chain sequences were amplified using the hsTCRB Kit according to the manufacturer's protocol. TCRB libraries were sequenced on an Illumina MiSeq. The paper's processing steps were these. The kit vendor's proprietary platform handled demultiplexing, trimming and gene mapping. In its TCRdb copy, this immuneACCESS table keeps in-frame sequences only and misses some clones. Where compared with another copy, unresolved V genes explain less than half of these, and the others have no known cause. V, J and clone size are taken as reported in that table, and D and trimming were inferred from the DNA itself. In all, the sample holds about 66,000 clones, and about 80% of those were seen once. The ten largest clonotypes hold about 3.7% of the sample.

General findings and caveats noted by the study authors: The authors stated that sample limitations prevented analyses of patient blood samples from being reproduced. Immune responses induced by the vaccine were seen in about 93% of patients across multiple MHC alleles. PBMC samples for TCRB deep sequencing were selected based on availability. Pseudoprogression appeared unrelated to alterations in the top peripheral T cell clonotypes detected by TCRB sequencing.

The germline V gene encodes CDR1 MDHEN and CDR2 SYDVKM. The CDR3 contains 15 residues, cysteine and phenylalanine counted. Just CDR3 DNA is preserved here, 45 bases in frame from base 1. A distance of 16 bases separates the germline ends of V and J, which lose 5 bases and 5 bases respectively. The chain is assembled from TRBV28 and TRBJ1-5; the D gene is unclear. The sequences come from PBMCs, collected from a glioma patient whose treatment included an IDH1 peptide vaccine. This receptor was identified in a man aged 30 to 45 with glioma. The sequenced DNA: TGTGCCAGCAGTCTGACTGGGGAAGTGTATCAGCCCCAGCATTTT. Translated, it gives CASSLTGEVYQPQHF. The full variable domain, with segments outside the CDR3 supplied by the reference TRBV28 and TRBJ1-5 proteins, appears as DVKVTQSSRYLVKRTGEKVFLECVQDMDHENMFWYRQDPGLGLRLIYFSYDVKMKEKGDIPEGYSVSREKKERFSLILESASTNQTSMYLCASSLTGEVYQPQHFGDGTRLSIL.